Included here is one T cell receptor (beta chain) sequence, with context. As yet, its antigen is unknown. The CDR3 runs 12 residues. Germline CDR1 SQVTM, CDR2 ANQGSEA. V was cut by 3 bases and J by 1 base, with 6 bases left in between. This sample was taken from a study of CD8 T cells in Susac syndrome. Study-wide results and limits: About 16 Susac-specific public clones were found in total CD8+ repertoires and roughly 5 in CD8+ TEMRA repertoires.

RNA, at about 0.45 to 1 ug, was reverse transcribed with random hexamers. Amplification of the TCR beta CDR3 was carried out by immunoSEQ multiplex PCR, which spanned a total of 54 Vbeta and 13 Jbeta segments. TCRdb reprocessed the immunoSEQ multiplex PCR reads via MiXCR and lists one record per CDR3 protein. The sample shows about 120,000 distinct CDR3 sequences, roughly 94% of them seen only once. The sequenced material came from CD8+ T cells from PBMCs. The chain has TRBV29-1 and TRBJ1-2; D is unclear. This clonotype was obtained from a human donor with Susac syndrome. Here the CDR3 DNA reads TGCAGCGTTGACTTCCGTAACTATGGCTACACCTTC. This sequence encodes CSVDFRNYGYTF.